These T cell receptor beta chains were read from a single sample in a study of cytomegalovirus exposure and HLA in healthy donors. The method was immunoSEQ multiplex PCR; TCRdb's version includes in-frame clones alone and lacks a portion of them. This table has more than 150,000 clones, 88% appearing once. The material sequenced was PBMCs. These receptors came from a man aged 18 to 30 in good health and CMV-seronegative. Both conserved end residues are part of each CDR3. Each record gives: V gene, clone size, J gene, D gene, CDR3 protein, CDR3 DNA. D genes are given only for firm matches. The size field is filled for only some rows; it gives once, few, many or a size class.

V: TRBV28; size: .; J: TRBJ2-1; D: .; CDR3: CASSPVSTSYNEQFF; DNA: TGTGCCAGCAGTCCGGTTAGCACCTCCTACAATGAGCAGTTCTTC
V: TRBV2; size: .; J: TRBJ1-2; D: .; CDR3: CASSGQSQGGYTF; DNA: TGTGCCAGCAGTGGGCAAAGTCAGGGAGGCTACACCTTC
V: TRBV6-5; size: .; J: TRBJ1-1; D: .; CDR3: CASSVATNTEAFF; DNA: TGTGCCAGCAGTGTAGCGACGAACACTGAAGCTTTCTTT
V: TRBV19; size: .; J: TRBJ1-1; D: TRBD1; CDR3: CASSIGQGALDTEAFF; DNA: TGTGCCAGTAGTATTGGGCAGGGGGCGCTGGACACTGAAGCTTTCTTT
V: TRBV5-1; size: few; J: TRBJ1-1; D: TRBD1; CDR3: CASRPGQLPNTEAFF; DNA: TGCGCCAGCCGACCGGGACAGCTCCCGAACACTGAAGCTTTCTTT
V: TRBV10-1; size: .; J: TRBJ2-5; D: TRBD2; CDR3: CASSDSNAGEETQYF; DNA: TGCGCCAGCAGTGACTCAAATGCGGGAGAAGAGACCCAGTACTTC
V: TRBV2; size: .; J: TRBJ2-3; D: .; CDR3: CASSGSLPTDTQYF; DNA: TGTGCCAGCAGTGGGAGCCTTCCCACAGATACGCAGTATTTT
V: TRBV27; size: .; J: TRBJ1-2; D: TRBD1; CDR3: CASSFGGGQGYTF; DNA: TGTGCCAGCAGTTTTGGAGGGGGCCAGGGCTACACCTTC
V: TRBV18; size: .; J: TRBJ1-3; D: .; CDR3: CASSPGRNSGNTIYF; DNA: TGTGCCAGCTCACCTGGGCGTAACTCTGGAAACACCATATATTTT
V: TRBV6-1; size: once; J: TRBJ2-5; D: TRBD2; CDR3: CASTEIAGGGETQYF; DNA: TGTGCCAGCACCGAAATAGCGGGGGGCGGGGAGACCCAGTACTTC
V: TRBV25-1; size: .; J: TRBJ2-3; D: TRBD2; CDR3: CASSEKRTSGRTDTQYF; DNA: TGTGCCAGCAGTGAAAAAAGGACTAGCGGTCGCACAGATACGCAGTATTTT
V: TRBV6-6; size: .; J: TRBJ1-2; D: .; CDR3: CASSSDFPYGYTF; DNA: TGTGCCAGCAGCTCCGACTTTCCCTATGGCTACACCTTC